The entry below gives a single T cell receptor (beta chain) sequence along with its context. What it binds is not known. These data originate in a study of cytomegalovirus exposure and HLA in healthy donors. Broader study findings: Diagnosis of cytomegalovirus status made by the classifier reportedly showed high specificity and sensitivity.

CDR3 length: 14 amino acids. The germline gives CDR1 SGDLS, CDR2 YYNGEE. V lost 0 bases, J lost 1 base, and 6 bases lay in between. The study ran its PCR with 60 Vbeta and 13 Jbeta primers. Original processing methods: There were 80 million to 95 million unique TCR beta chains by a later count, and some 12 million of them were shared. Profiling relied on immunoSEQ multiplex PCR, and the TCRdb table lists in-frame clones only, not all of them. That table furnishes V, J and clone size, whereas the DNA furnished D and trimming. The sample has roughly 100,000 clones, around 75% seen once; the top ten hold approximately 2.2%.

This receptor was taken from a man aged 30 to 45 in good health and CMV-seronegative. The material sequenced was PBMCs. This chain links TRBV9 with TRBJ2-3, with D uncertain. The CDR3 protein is CASSVGIGTDTQYF. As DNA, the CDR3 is TGTGCCAGCAGCGTAGGAATAGGCACAGATACGCAGTATTTT.